This T cell receptor (beta chain) was identified during a study of blood T cell repertoires in COVID-19. Per the germline V gene, CDR1 is PRHDT and CDR2 is FYEKMQ (reference sequence). The junction had 16 bases not matched to a gene; V was cut back by 5 bases and J by 6 bases. The CDR3 length is 17 residues. Authors' processing steps: Counts of nucleated cells, estimated from reference gene primer amplification, were obtained. TCRdb keeps only in-frame clones here, not all; method: immunoSEQ multiplex PCR. That table is the source of V, J and clone size, and D and trimming were worked out from the DNA. The sample includes around 310,000 clones, 85% to 90% of them seen just once. Ages ranged from roughly 18 to 95 years, with residence in 24 US areas. Resolution of symptoms, clearance, or two negative PCRs was present in recovered Cohort 3 donors.

The sample consisted of PBMCs or T cells enriched from blood (not recorded which). The sequence was obtained from a woman aged 25 to 39 who had recovered from COVID-19. The chain carries TRBV13 and TRBJ2-7, with TRBD1 matching over 10 bases. The CDR3: CASSQILGQGVGREQYF. DNA for the CDR3: TGTGCCAGCAGCCAAATACTCGGACAGGGGGTCGGTCGCGAGCAGTACTTC.